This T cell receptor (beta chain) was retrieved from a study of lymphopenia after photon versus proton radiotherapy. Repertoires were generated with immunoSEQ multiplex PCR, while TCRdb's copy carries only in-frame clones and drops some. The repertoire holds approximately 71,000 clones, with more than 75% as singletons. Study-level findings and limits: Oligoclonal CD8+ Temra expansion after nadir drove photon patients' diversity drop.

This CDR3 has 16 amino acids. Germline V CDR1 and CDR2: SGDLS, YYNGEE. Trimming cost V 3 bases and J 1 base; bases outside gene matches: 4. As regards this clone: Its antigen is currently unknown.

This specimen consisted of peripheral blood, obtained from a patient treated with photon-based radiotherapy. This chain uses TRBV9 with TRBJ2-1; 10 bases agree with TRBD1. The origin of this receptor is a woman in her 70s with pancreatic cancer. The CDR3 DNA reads TGTGCCAGCAGCGCGACGGGACAGGGGTCCTACAATGAGCAGTTCTTC. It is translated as CASSATGQGSYNEQFF.